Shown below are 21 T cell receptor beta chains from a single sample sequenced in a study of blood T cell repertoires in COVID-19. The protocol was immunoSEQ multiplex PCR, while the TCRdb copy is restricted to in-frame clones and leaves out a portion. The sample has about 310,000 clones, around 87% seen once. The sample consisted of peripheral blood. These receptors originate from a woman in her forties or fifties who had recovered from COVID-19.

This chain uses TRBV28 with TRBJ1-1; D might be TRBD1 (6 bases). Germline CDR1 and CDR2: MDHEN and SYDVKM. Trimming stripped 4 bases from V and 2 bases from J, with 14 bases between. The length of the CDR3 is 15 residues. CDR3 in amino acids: CASSYYGTSNTEAFF. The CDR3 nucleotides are TGTGCCAGCAGTTATTACGGGACATCCAACACTGAAGCTTTCTTT.

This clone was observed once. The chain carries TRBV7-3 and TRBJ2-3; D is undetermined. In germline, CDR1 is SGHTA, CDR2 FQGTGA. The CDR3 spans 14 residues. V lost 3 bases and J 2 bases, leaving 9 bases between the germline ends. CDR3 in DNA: TGTGCCAGCAGCTTTGGTGGCAACACAGATACGCAGTATTTT. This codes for CASSFGGNTDTQYF.

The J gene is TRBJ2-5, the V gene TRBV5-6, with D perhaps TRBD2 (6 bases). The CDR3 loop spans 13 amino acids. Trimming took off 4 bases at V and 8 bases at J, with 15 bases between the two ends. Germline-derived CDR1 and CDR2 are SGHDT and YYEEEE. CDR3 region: CASSAGRRGTQYF. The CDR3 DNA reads TGTGCCAGCAGCGCGGGACGCCGGGGCACCCAGTACTTC.

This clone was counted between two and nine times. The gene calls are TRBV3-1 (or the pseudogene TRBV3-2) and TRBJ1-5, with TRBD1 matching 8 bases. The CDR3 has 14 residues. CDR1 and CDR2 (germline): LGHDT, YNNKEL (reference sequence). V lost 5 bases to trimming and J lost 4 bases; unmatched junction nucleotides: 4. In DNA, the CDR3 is TGTGCCAGCAGCGAGACAGGGGATAATCAGCCCCAGCATTTT. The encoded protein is CASSETGDNQPQHF.

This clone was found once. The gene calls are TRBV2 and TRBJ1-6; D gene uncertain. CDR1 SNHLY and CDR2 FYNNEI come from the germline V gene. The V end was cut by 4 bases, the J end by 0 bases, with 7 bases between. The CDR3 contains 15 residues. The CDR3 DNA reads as TGTGCCAGCAGTGTACAGAGCTCCTATAATTCACCCCTCCACTTT. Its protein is CASSVQSSYNSPLHF.

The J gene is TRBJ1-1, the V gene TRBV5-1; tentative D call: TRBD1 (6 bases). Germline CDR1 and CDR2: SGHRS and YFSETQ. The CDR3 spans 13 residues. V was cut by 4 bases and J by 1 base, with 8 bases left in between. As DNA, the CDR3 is TGCGCCAGCAGCCAGACAGGGAACACTGAAGCTTTCTTT. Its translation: CASSQTGNTEAFF.

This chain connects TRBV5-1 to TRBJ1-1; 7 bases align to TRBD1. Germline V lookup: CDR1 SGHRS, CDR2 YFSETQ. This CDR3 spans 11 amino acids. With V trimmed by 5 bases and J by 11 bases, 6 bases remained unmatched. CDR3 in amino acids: CASRGQGEAFF. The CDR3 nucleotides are TGCGCCAGCAGAGGTCAGGGGGAGGCTTTCTTT.

CDR3 residues: CASSLVGQGSYEQYF. DNA of the CDR3: TGTGCCAGCAGCTTAGTTGGACAGGGCTCCTACGAGCAGTACTTC. V is TRBV7-9 and J is TRBJ2-7; 8 bases map to TRBD1. J was trimmed by 0 bases and V by 1 base; bases with no gene match: 2. The CDR3 extends over 15 amino acids. Germline lookup yields CDR1 SEHNR and CDR2 FQNEAQ (reference sequence).

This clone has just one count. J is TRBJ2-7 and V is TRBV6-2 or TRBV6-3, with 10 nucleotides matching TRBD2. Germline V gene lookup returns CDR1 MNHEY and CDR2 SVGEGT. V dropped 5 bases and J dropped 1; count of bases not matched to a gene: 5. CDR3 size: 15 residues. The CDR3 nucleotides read TGTGCCAGCAGTGGGGGACTAGCGCATTCCTACGAGCAGTACTTC. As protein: CASSGGLAHSYEQYF.

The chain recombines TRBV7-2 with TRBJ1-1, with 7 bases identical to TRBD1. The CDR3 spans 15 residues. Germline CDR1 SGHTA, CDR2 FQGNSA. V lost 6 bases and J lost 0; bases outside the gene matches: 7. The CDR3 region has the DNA TGTGCCAGCAGTTTACAGGGGTCAATGAACACTGAAGCTTTCTTT. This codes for CASSLQGSMNTEAFF.

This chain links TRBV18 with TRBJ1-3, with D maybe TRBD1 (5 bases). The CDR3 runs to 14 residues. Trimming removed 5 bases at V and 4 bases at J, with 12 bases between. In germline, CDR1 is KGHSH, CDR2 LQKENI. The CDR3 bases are TGTGCCAGCTCATTAGGGACTGGAGGAAACACCATATATTTT. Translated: CASSLGTGGNTIYF.

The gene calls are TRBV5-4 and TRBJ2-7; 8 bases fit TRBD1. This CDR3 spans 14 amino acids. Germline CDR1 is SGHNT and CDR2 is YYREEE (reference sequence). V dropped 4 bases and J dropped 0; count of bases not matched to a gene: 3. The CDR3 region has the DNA TGTGCCAGCAGCCCTGGACAGGGCTCCTACGAGCAGTACTTC. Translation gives CASSPGQGSYEQYF.

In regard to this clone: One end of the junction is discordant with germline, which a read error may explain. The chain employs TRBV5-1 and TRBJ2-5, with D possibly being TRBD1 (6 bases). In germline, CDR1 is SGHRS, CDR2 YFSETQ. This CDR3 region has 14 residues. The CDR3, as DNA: TGCGCCAGCAGCCCTGGGACACGGGAAGAGAGCCAGTACTTC. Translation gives CASSPGTREESQYF.

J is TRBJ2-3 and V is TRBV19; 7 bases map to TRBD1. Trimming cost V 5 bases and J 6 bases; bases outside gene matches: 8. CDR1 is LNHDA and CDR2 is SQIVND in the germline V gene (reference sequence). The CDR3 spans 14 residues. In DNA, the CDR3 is TGTGCCAGTAGTGACCACAGGGGTGAGGATACGCAGTATTTT. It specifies CASSDHRGEDTQYF.

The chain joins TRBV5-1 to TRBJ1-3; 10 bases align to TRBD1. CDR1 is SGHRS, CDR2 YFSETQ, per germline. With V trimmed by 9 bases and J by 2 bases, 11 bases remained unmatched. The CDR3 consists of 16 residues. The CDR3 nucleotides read TGCGCCACTCCGGGGGGACAGGGGTTTACTGGAAACACCATATATTTT. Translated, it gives CATPGGQGFTGNTIYF. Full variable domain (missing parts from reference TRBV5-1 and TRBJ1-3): KAGVTQTPRYLIKTRGQQVTLSCSPISGHRSVSWYQQTPGQGLQFLFEYFSETQRNKGNFPGRFSGRQFSNSRSEMNVSTLELGDSALYLCATPGGQGFTGNTIYFGEGSWLTVV.

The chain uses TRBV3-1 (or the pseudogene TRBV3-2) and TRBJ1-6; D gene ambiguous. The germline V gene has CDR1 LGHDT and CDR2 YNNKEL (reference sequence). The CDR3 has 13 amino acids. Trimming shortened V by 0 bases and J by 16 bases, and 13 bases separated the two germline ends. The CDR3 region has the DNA TGTGCCAGCAGCCAAGATCCGAGGGTAGGGCTCCACTTT. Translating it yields CASSQDPRVGLHF.

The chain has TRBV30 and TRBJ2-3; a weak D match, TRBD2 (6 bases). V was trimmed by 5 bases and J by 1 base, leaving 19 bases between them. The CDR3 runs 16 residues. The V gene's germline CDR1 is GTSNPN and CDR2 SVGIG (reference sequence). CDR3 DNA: TGTGCCTGGGGCCACCCTACGGGGGAACGCACAGATACGCAGTATTTT. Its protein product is CAWGHPTGERTDTQYF.

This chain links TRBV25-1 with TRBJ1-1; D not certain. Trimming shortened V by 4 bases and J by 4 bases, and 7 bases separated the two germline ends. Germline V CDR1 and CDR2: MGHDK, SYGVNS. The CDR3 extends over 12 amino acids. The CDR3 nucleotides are TGTGCCAGCAGTGGAGAGGTCACTGAAGCTTTCTTT. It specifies CASSGEVTEAFF.

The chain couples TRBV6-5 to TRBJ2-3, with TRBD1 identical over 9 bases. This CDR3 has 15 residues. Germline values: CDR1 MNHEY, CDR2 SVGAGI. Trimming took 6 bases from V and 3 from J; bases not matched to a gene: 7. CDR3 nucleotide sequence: TGTGCCAGCAGGCTGGGACAGGGAGTAACAGATACGCAGTATTTT. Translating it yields CASRLGQGVTDTQYF.

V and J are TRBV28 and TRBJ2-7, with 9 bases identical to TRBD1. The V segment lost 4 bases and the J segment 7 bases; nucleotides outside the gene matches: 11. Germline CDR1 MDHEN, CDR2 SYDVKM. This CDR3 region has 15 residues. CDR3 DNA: TGTGCCAGCAGTTCGGTGGGACAGGGAAAAGGGGAGCAGTACTTC. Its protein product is CASSSVGQGKGEQYF. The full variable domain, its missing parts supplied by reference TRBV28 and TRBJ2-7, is DVKVTQSSRYLVKRTGEKVFLECVQDMDHENMFWYRQDPGLGLRLIYFSYDVKMKEKGDIPEGYSVSREKKERFSLILESASTNQTSMYLCASSSVGQGKGEQYFGPGTRLTVT.

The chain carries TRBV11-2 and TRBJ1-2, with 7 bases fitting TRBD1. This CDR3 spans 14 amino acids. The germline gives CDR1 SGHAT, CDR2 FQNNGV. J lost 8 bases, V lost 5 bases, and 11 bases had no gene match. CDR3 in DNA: TGTGCCAGCAGCCACTCCCAGGGGGAATGGGGCTACACCTTC. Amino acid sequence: CASSHSQGEWGYTF.